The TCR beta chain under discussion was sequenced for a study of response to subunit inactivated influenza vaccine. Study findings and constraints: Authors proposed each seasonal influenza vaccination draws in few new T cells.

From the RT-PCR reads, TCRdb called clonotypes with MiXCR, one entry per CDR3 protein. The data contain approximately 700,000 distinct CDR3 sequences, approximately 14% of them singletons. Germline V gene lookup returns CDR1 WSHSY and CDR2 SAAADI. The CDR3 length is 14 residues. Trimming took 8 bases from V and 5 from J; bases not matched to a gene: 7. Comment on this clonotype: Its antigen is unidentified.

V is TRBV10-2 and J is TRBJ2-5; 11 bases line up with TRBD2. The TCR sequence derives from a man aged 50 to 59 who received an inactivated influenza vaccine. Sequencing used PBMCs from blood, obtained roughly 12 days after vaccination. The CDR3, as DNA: TGCGCCAGCGGTAGCGGGGGGGCCGGTGAGACCCAGTACTTC. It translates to CASGSGGAGETQYF.